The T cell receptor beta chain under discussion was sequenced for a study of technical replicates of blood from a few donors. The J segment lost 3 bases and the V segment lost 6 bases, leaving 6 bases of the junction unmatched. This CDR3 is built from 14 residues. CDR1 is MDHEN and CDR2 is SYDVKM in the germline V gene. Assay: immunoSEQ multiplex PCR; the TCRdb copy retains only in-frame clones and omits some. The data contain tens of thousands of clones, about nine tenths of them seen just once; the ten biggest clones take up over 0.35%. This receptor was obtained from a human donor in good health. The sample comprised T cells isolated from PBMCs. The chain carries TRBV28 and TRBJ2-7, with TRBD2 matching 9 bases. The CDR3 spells CASSFAGGVYEQYF. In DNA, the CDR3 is TGTGCCAGCAGCTTTGCGGGAGGGGTCTACGAGCAGTACTTC.